Below, 20 T cell receptor beta chains from the same sample are listed, as sequenced in a study of blood T cell repertoires in COVID-19 (dated by TCRdb to the early 2020s). Receptor libraries were prepared by the immunoSEQ multiplex PCR assay. TCRdb mirrors the immuneACCESS table, restricted to in-frame sequences. Some clones are absent from its copies; in checked studies, under half trace to an unresolved V gene, and the reason for the others is unknown. In this sample the table shows more than 100,000 clones, about 86% of which occur a single time. Clones ranked in the top ten supply roughly 0.94% of the sample. The specimen was peripheral blood. These receptors came from a woman between 45 and 60 years old with active or convalescent COVID-19.

This rearrangement joins TRBV11-2 to TRBJ2-1; 11 positions match TRBD2. Germline V lookup: CDR1 SGHAT, CDR2 FQNNGV. The length of the CDR3 is 15 residues. V was clipped by 2 bases and J by 9 bases; unmatched bases: 6. In DNA form, the CDR3 reads TGTGCCAGCAGCTTAATAGCGGGAGGGCCGGGTGAGCAGTTCTTC. This codes for CASSLIAGGPGEQFF. The variable domain in full, completed from reference TRBV11-2 and TRBJ2-1, reads EAGVAQSPRYKIIEKRQSVAFWCNPISGHATLYWYQQILGQGPKLLIQFQNNGVVDDSQLPKDRFSAERLKGVDSTLKIQPAKLEDSAVYLCASSLIAGGPGEQFFGPGTRLTVL.

The chain links TRBV7-6 to TRBJ2-3, with D possibly being TRBD1 (5 bases). Germline CDR1 and CDR2: SGHVS and FNYEAQ. V shed 3 bases and J shed 2 bases, with 12 bases lying between them. The length of the CDR3 is 15 residues. The CDR3 region has the DNA TGTGCCAGCAGCTTGTACAGGAGTATCACAGATACGCAGTATTTT. Encoded protein: CASSLYRSITDTQYF.

This clone has only a few counts. The chain carries TRBV13 and TRBJ2-3; 9 bases align to TRBD2. CDR1 and CDR2 (germline): PRHDT, FYEKMQ (reference sequence). The CDR3 covers 16 residues. The V segment lost 2 bases and the J segment 2 bases; nucleotides outside the gene matches: 5. In DNA form, the CDR3 reads TGTGCCAGCAGCTTAATGACTAGCGGAATCACAGATACGCAGTATTTT. It codes for CASSLMTSGITDTQYF.

This chain links TRBV7-2 with TRBJ2-7, with 7 positions matching TRBD2. CDR3 size: 19 residues. Germline-derived CDR1 and CDR2 are SGHTA and FQGNSA. V trimming: 1 base; J trimming: 4 bases; junction bases outside the gene matches: 19. The CDR3 nucleotides read TGTGCCAGCAGCTTAGGTTCGGGGTTAGGGCGCGGGAGTTGGTACGAGCAGTACTTC. Protein: CASSLGSGLGRGSWYEQYF.

This chain connects TRBV6-5 to TRBJ2-3; 7 bases are a match to TRBD1. Trimming took 4 bases from V and 0 from J; bases not matched to a gene: 7. The germline gives CDR1 MNHEY, CDR2 SVGAGI. The CDR3 sequence is 16 residues long. DNA of the CDR3: TGTGCCAGCAGTTCCTTCGGGACAGAAAGCACAGATACGCAGTATTTT. Translated, it gives CASSSFGTESTDTQYF.

The chain recombines TRBV6-1 with TRBJ2-3, with a tentative D call TRBD2 (7 bases). CDR3 length: 16 amino acids. Germline CDR1 reads MNHNS; CDR2 reads SASEGT. V dropped 2 bases and J dropped 4 bases, with 16 bases sitting between them. The CDR3 region is CASSEPRGGWADTQYF. DNA for the CDR3: TGTGCCAGCAGTGAACCAAGGGGGGGGTGGGCAGATACGCAGTATTTT.

The chain employs TRBV28 and TRBJ1-2, with 7 bases lining up with TRBD1. Germline trimming cut 6 bases from V and 3 bases from J; bases unmatched to any gene: 7. This CDR3 has 14 residues. Germline V gene data show CDR1 as MDHEN and CDR2 as SYDVKM. CDR3 bases: TGTGCCAGCAGCTCAGAAGGGGGCCACTATGGCTACACCTTC. Its translation: CASSSEGGHYGYTF.

The V and J genes are TRBV11-3 and TRBJ2-1; TRBD1 aligns across 8 bases. The germline CDR1 and CDR2 sequences are SGHNT and YENEEA. V shed 1 base and J 7 bases; nucleotides not matched to a gene: 0. The CDR3 sequence is 13 residues long. CDR3 nucleotide sequence: TGTGCCAGCAGCTTAGGGACAGGGAATGAGCAGTTCTTC. Its translation: CASSLGTGNEQFF. The full variable domain, its missing parts supplied by reference TRBV11-3 and TRBJ2-1, is EAGVVQSPRYKIIEKKQPVAFWCNPISGHNTLYWYLQNLGQGPELLIRYENEEAVDDSQLPKDRFSAERLKGVDSTLKIQPAELGDSAVYLCASSLGTGNEQFFGPGTRLTVL.

The V gene is TRBV28, the J gene TRBJ1-6; 10 bases fit TRBD1. The junction had 7 bases not matched to a gene; V was cut back by 5 bases and J by 9 bases. The length of the CDR3 is 15 residues. The V gene's germline CDR1 is MDHEN and CDR2 SYDVKM. This CDR3 reads CASSLRTGGFSPLHF. CDR3 bases: TGTGCCAGCAGTCTCCGGACAGGGGGTTTTTCACCCCTCCACTTT.

This chain links TRBV7-8 with TRBJ1-2, with 8 bases identical to TRBD1. Germline V lookup: CDR1 SGHVS, CDR2 FQNEAQ. The CDR3 spans 17 residues. Trimming cost V 1 base and J 0 bases; bases outside gene matches: 7. The chain's CDR3 is CASSLVGQELANYGYTF. CDR3 DNA: TGTGCCAGCAGCTTAGTGGGACAGGAATTAGCTAACTATGGCTACACCTTC. The entire variable domain, with the rest obtained from reference TRBV7-8 and TRBJ1-2, is as follows: GAGVSQSPRYKVAKRGQDVALRCDPISGHVSLFWYQQALGQGPEFLTYFQNEAQLDKSGLPSDRFFAERPEGSVSTLKIQRTQQEDSAVYLCASSLVGQELANYGYTFGSGTRLTVV.

V gene TRBV6-2 or TRBV6-3 combines with J gene TRBJ2-5, with TRBD2 identical over 12 bases. Germline V gene sequence: CDR1 MNHEY, CDR2 SVGEGT. The ends lost 5 bases at V and 5 bases at J; junction bases unmatched: 12. There are 17 residues in the CDR3. The CDR3 region has the DNA TGTGCCAGCAGTCTCTCCGGACTAGCGGGACTTGGGGAGACCCAGTACTTC. Protein: CASSLSGLAGLGETQYF.

The J gene is TRBJ1-3, the V gene TRBV30, with D uncertain. Germline V gene lookup returns CDR1 GTSNPN and CDR2 SVGIG (reference sequence). The CDR3 has 14 residues. V gave up 5 bases and J gave up 0 bases, with 11 bases separating them. This chain's CDR3 is CAWELEDSGNTIYF. The CDR3 bases are TGTGCCTGGGAACTGGAGGACTCTGGAAACACCATATATTTT. The entire variable domain, with the rest obtained from reference TRBV30 and TRBJ1-3, is as follows: SQTIHQWPATLVQPVGSPLSLECTVEGTSNPNLYWYRQAAGRGLQLLFYSVGIGQISSEVPQNLSASRPQDRQFILSSKKLLLSDSGFYLCAWELEDSGNTIYFGEGSWLTVV.

The J gene is TRBJ2-1, the V gene TRBV28, with 10 bases that match TRBD2. Trimming took 2 bases from V and 8 from J; bases not matched to a gene: 9. The CDR3 extends over 16 amino acids. Germline CDR1 is MDHEN and CDR2 is SYDVKM. CDR3 residues: CASSLPSGRGLDEQFF. In DNA, the CDR3 is TGTGCCAGCAGTTTACCCAGCGGGAGGGGTTTAGATGAGCAGTTCTTC.

This clone came up a few times. The chain combines TRBV9 with TRBJ2-7; D call uncertain. The CDR3 extends over 14 amino acids. Germline lookup yields CDR1 SGDLS and CDR2 YYNGEE. Between the trimmed V and J ends, which lost 0 bases and 3 bases, there was a span of 10 bases. The CDR3 DNA follows: TGTGCCAGCAGCGTAGGACACACAAGCTACGAGCAGTACTTC. Encoded protein: CASSVGHTSYEQYF.

The chain joins TRBV4-3 to TRBJ2-7, with 9 positions matching TRBD1. V trimming: 1 base; J trimming: 3 bases; junction bases outside the gene matches: 4. This CDR3 has 15 residues. Germline V gives CDR1 LGHNA, CDR2 YSLEER. Here the CDR3 reads CASSQVTGGYYEQYF. The DNA of the CDR3 is TGCGCCAGCAGCCAAGTAACAGGGGGCTACTACGAGCAGTACTTC.

The V and J genes are TRBV4-2 and TRBJ2-3; 9 bases align to TRBD1. Germline CDR1 is LGHNA and CDR2 is YNFKEQ. V gave up 3 bases and J gave up 2 bases; unmatched junction bases: 9. This CDR3 has 17 amino acids. The CDR3 coding sequence is TGTGCCAGCAGCCAGGGGATAAGGGACAGGGCCACAGATACGCAGTATTTT. It specifies CASSQGIRDRATDTQYF.

This chain links TRBV5-1 with TRBJ2-1; the D gene is possibly TRBD1 (7 bases). V dropped 4 bases and J dropped 6 bases, with 20 bases sitting between them. The CDR3 extends over 16 amino acids. Germline V lookup: CDR1 SGHRS, CDR2 YFSETQ. Written as DNA, the CDR3 is TGCGCCAGCAGCGCAGGCGGGGTATCAGGGGGCAATGAGCAGTTCTTC. Amino acids: CASSAGGVSGGNEQFF.

This chain uses TRBV6-5 with TRBJ1-2, with 9 bases fitting TRBD1. CDR3 length: 15 amino acids. V was pared by 4 bases and J by 4 bases, with 7 bases of the junction left unmatched. Germline assignment: CDR1 MNHEY and CDR2 SVGAGI. In DNA, the CDR3 is TGTGCCAGCAGTTCTGGGGGACAGGGATCCTATGGCTACACCTTC. Protein sequence: CASSSGGQGSYGYTF.

The V call is TRBV20-1, the J call TRBJ2-5; TRBD2 agrees at 14 bases. This CDR3 is built from 18 residues. Germline CDR1 and CDR2: DFQATT and SNEGSKA (reference sequence). Trimming removed 3 bases from V and 5 bases from J; junction bases left unmatched: 14. CDR3: CSASSPGLAGAVGETQYF. The CDR3 DNA follows: TGCAGTGCTAGTTCCCCGGGACTAGCGGGAGCGGTCGGGGAGACCCAGTACTTC.

This clone was seen a single time. V gene TRBV6-5 combines with J gene TRBJ2-7; D may be TRBD1 (5 bases). CDR1 is MNHEY, CDR2 SVGAGI, per germline. V was trimmed by 6 bases and J by 0 bases, leaving 6 bases between them. The CDR3 runs to 12 residues. CDR3 nucleotide sequence: TGTGCCAGCAGGACAGCCTCCTACGAGCAGTACTTC. It is translated as CASRTASYEQYF.